Listed below are T cell receptor beta chains from one sample, sequenced in a study of identical twins. TCRdb reprocessed the 5' RACE reads via MiXCR and lists one record per CDR3 protein. Of hundreds of thousands of distinct CDR3 sequences in the sample, roughly 6.2% are singletons; the top ten hold approximately 2%. Material: naive T cells sorted from blood. The source is a man younger than 35 in good health. Each CDR3 is given with its conserved first and last residue. The order of the fields is D gene, V gene, J gene, clone size, CDR3 DNA, CDR3 protein. The D gene is left open where the match is weak. Clone sizes are given selectively: once, few, many, or a class where the clone is expanded.

d_gene: NA
v_gene: TRBV20-1
j_gene: TRBJ2-5
abundance: NA
CDR3nt: TGCAGTGCTGGTCGGGTCCTCCAAGAGACCCAGTACTTC
CDR3aa: CSAGRVLQETQYF

d_gene: TRBD2
v_gene: TRBV9
j_gene: TRBJ2-7
abundance: many
CDR3nt: TGTGCCAGCAGCGTAGAAGCTAGCGGGATATCCTACGAGCAGTACTTC
CDR3aa: CASSVEASGISYEQYF

d_gene: TRBD1
v_gene: TRBV5-6
j_gene: TRBJ2-3
abundance: many
CDR3nt: TGTGCCAGCAGCTTGGTCTCGGGACAGCACACGGATACGCAGTATTTT
CDR3aa: CASSLVSGQHTDTQYF

d_gene: TRBD2
v_gene: TRBV2
j_gene: TRBJ2-3
abundance: many
CDR3nt: TGTGCCAGCTCGGCCGGAGCGGGGACTAGCACAGATACGCAGTATTTT
CDR3aa: CASSAGAGTSTDTQYF

d_gene: NA
v_gene: TRBV27
j_gene: TRBJ2-2
abundance: NA
CDR3nt: TGTGCCAGCAGTTTATCTCGGGAAACCGGGGAGCTGTTTTTT
CDR3aa: CASSLSRETGELFF

d_gene: NA
v_gene: TRBV12-3/TRBV12-4
j_gene: TRBJ1-5
abundance: few
CDR3nt: TGTGCCAGCAGTCCCCGCCCTCAGCCCCAGCATTTT
CDR3aa: CASSPRPQPQHF

d_gene: NA
v_gene: TRBV11-3
j_gene: TRBJ2-3
abundance: many
CDR3nt: TGTGCCAGCAGCTTGGGGGGGGCAGGAGATACGCAGTATTTT
CDR3aa: CASSLGGAGDTQYF

d_gene: TRBD2
v_gene: TRBV11-2
j_gene: TRBJ2-3
abundance: many
CDR3nt: TGTGCCAGCAGCCTATCAGGACTAGCGGGAGCTAGCACAGATACGCAGTATTTT
CDR3aa: CASSLSGLAGASTDTQYF

d_gene: NA
v_gene: TRBV6-5
j_gene: TRBJ2-5
abundance: many
CDR3nt: TGTGCCAGCAGTTACTCGGGTGCGGGAGAGACCCAGTACTTC
CDR3aa: CASSYSGAGETQYF

d_gene: TRBD1
v_gene: TRBV18
j_gene: TRBJ2-7
abundance: few
CDR3nt: TGTGCCAGCTCACAGTCCGGGACAGAAATATACCACGAGCAGTACTTC
CDR3aa: CASSQSGTEIYHEQYF

d_gene: TRBD1
v_gene: TRBV5-1
j_gene: TRBJ2-6
abundance: few
CDR3nt: TGCGCCAGCAGCTTGGGGGCCGGGACAGGCCAAACCTTCTTCTCTGGGGCCAACGTCCTGACTTTC
CDR3aa: CASSLGAGTGQTFFSGANVLTF

d_gene: NA
v_gene: TRBV18
j_gene: TRBJ1-1
abundance: few
CDR3nt: TGTGCCAGCTCAGGGGTAACCGCAGGATTTACTGAAGCTTTCTTT
CDR3aa: CASSGVTAGFTEAFF

d_gene: TRBD1
v_gene: TRBV15
j_gene: TRBJ2-7
abundance: many
CDR3nt: TGTGCCACCAGCAGGTACAGGGGTTACGAGCAGTACTTC
CDR3aa: CATSRYRGYEQYF

d_gene: TRBD2
v_gene: TRBV25-1
j_gene: TRBJ2-1
abundance: many
CDR3nt: TGTGCCAGCAGTGCCCGACTAGCGGGCCCTGACAATGAGCAGTTCTTC
CDR3aa: CASSARLAGPDNEQFF

d_gene: NA
v_gene: TRBV3-1
j_gene: TRBJ2-2
abundance: few
CDR3nt: TGTGCCAGCAGCCAAGTGGGAGGAAGGAACACCGGGGAGCTGTTTTTT
CDR3aa: CASSQVGGRNTGELFF

d_gene: TRBD1
v_gene: TRBV19
j_gene: TRBJ2-5
abundance: few
CDR3nt: TGTGCCAGTAGTAGGACAGGGGGAACGGGAGAGACCCAGTACTTC
CDR3aa: CASSRTGGTGETQYF

d_gene: NA
v_gene: TRBV12-3/TRBV12-4
j_gene: TRBJ2-7
abundance: many
CDR3nt: TGTGCCAGCAGTTCGGACTCCTTTTCCTACGAGCAGTACTTC
CDR3aa: CASSSDSFSYEQYF

d_gene: NA
v_gene: TRBV9
j_gene: TRBJ1-2
abundance: many
CDR3nt: TGTGCCAGCACCGGATTTCACTATGGCTACACCTTC
CDR3aa: CASTGFHYGYTF

d_gene: TRBD1
v_gene: TRBV3-1
j_gene: TRBJ1-3
abundance: few
CDR3nt: TGTGCCAGCAGCTACACAGGGGCTGGAAACACCATATATTTT
CDR3aa: CASSYTGAGNTIYF

d_gene: NA
v_gene: TRBV7-6
j_gene: TRBJ2-5
abundance: NA
CDR3nt: TGTGCCAGCAGCTTATTTACGCGGGTGGGAGAGACCCAGTACTTC
CDR3aa: CASSLFTRVGETQYF

d_gene: NA
v_gene: TRBV11-1
j_gene: TRBJ2-1
abundance: NA
CDR3nt: TGTGCCAGCAGCGAAGAGCAGGCCCATGAGCAGTTCTTC
CDR3aa: CASSEEQAHEQFF

d_gene: NA
v_gene: TRBV25-1
j_gene: TRBJ2-1
abundance: many
CDR3nt: TGTGCCAGCAATGCGGGATACAATGAGCAGTTCTTC
CDR3aa: CASNAGYNEQFF

d_gene: NA
v_gene: TRBV20-1
j_gene: TRBJ2-1
abundance: many
CDR3nt: TGCAGTGCCACAATAGGCGGGGGGACAGTGAATGAGCAGTTCTTC
CDR3aa: CSATIGGGTVNEQFF

d_gene: TRBD1
v_gene: TRBV6-1
j_gene: TRBJ1-2
abundance: few
CDR3nt: TGTGCCAGCAGGAACAGGGGGTTAAGATCTAACTATGGCTACACCTTC
CDR3aa: CASRNRGLRSNYGYTF

d_gene: TRBD1
v_gene: TRBV20-1
j_gene: TRBJ1-1
abundance: NA
CDR3nt: TGCAGTGCTATGACAGGGGCGATGAACACTGAAGCTTTCTTT
CDR3aa: CSAMTGAMNTEAFF

d_gene: NA
v_gene: TRBV27
j_gene: TRBJ2-1
abundance: many
CDR3nt: TGTGCCAGCAGTTTATCCCTGGATTCCTCCTACAATGAGCAGTTCTTC
CDR3aa: CASSLSLDSSYNEQFF

d_gene: TRBD1
v_gene: TRBV7-9
j_gene: TRBJ1-1
abundance: few
CDR3nt: TGTGCCAGCCGGACAGGGTTCACTGAAGCTTTCTTT
CDR3aa: CASRTGFTEAFF